This is a list of T cell receptor beta chains from one sample in a study of cytomegalovirus exposure and HLA in healthy donors. Data came from immunoSEQ multiplex PCR; TCRdb stores just in-frame clones and leaves some out. In all, the sample yields 140,000 to 150,000 clones. The sequencing sample was made of PBMCs. The receptors come from a male donor in good health and CMV-seronegative. The CDR3 runs from the conserved cysteine through the conserved F or W. The D gene is left open where the match is weak.

V gene: TRBV7-2
D gene: TRBD2
J gene: TRBJ2-2
CDR3 protein: CASSLGGTSGLNTGELFF
CDR3 DNA: TGTGCCAGCAGCTTAGGGGGGACTAGCGGTCTGAACACCGGGGAGCTGTTTTTT

V gene: TRBV2
D gene: TRBD2
J gene: TRBJ2-7
CDR3 protein: CANSERTSGGYEQYF
CDR3 DNA: TGTGCCAACTCCGAACGGACTAGCGGGGGCTACGAGCAGTACTTC

V gene: TRBV7-8
D gene: NA
J gene: TRBJ1-1
CDR3 protein: CASSLRGQMNTEAFF
CDR3 DNA: TGTGCCAGCAGCTTACGTGGACAGATGAACACTGAAGCTTTCTTT

V gene: TRBV5-6
D gene: NA
J gene: TRBJ1-2
CDR3 protein: CASSLSPGANYGYTF
CDR3 DNA: TGTGCCAGCAGCTTATCCCCAGGGGCTAACTATGGCTACACCTTC

V gene: TRBV6-1
D gene: NA
J gene: TRBJ1-4
CDR3 protein: CASSERVRGVKLFF
CDR3 DNA: TGTGCCAGCAGTGAAAGGGTCAGGGGTGTAAAACTGTTTTTT

V gene: TRBV7-3
D gene: TRBD2
J gene: TRBJ2-7
CDR3 protein: CASSLAGGLYEQYF
CDR3 DNA: TGTGCCAGCAGCTTAGCGGGGGGGCTCTACGAGCAGTACTTC

V gene: TRBV9
D gene: TRBD1
J gene: TRBJ2-2
CDR3 protein: CASTRLGDRPGELFF
CDR3 DNA: TGTGCCAGCACACGCCTTGGGGACAGGCCCGGGGAGCTGTTTTTT

V gene: TRBV6-4
D gene: TRBD2
J gene: TRBJ2-3
CDR3 protein: CASSGLAGTDTQYF
CDR3 DNA: TGTGCCAGCAGCGGACTAGCGGGCACAGATACGCAGTATTTT

V gene: TRBV5-1
D gene: TRBD1
J gene: TRBJ2-5
CDR3 protein: CASSDDRVVETQYF
CDR3 DNA: TGCGCCAGCAGCGACGACAGGGTTGTGGAGACCCAGTACTTC

V gene: TRBV7-9
D gene: NA
J gene: TRBJ1-3
CDR3 protein: CASSLSGQTGNTIYF
CDR3 DNA: TGTGCCAGCAGCTTATCAGGGCAGACTGGAAACACCATATATTTT

V gene: TRBV11-2
D gene: TRBD1
J gene: TRBJ2-5
CDR3 protein: CASSEGQGAKTQYF
CDR3 DNA: TGTGCCAGCAGCGAGGGACAGGGGGCGAAGACCCAGTACTTC

V gene: TRBV13
D gene: NA
J gene: TRBJ1-1
CDR3 protein: CASSLGGSGPNTEAFF
CDR3 DNA: TGTGCCAGCAGCTTAGGCGGCTCAGGGCCGAACACTGAAGCTTTCTTT

V gene: TRBV19
D gene: TRBD2
J gene: TRBJ2-1
CDR3 protein: CASSREGTSGGRSRNEQFF
CDR3 DNA: TGTGCCAGTAGCCGAGAGGGAACTAGCGGGGGCAGGTCCAGGAATGAGCAGTTCTTC

V gene: TRBV19
D gene: NA
J gene: TRBJ2-4
CDR3 protein: CASSIKGEVAKNIQYF
CDR3 DNA: TGTGCCAGTAGTATAAAGGGAGAAGTAGCCAAAAACATTCAGTACTTC

V gene: TRBV2
D gene: TRBD1
J gene: TRBJ1-2
CDR3 protein: CASRAGTEHGYTF
CDR3 DNA: TGTGCCAGCAGGGCCGGGACAGAGCATGGCTACACCTTC

V gene: TRBV7-3
D gene: TRBD1
J gene: TRBJ1-6
CDR3 protein: CASSSTGTGFNSPLHF
CDR3 DNA: TGTGCCAGCAGCTCGACCGGGACAGGGTTTAATTCACCCCTCCACTTT

V gene: TRBV6-1
D gene: NA
J gene: TRBJ1-4
CDR3 protein: CASSVQLRGKLFF
CDR3 DNA: TGTGCCAGCAGTGTCCAACTCAGGGGAAAACTGTTTTTT

V gene: TRBV6-1
D gene: TRBD1
J gene: TRBJ1-5
CDR3 protein: CASSDGQGFGNQPQHF
CDR3 DNA: TGTGCCAGCAGTGATGGACAGGGGTTTGGCAATCAGCCCCAGCATTTT

V gene: TRBV19
D gene: TRBD2
J gene: TRBJ2-1
CDR3 protein: CASSPGGVGTYEQFF
CDR3 DNA: TGTGCCAGTAGTCCCGGGGGGGTAGGTACATACGAGCAGTTCTTC

V gene: TRBV29-1
D gene: NA
J gene: TRBJ2-7
CDR3 protein: CSVAPADASSYEQYF
CDR3 DNA: TGCAGCGTTGCTCCAGCGGACGCCTCCTCCTACGAGCAGTACTTC

V gene: TRBV19
D gene: NA
J gene: TRBJ1-1
CDR3 protein: CASSIARNRINTEAFF
CDR3 DNA: TGTGCCAGTAGTATAGCCCGAAACAGGATTAACACTGAAGCTTTCTTT

V gene: TRBV15
D gene: NA
J gene: TRBJ1-1
CDR3 protein: CATASLYTEAFF
CDR3 DNA: TGTGCCACCGCCTCCCTATACACTGAAGCTTTCTTT

V gene: TRBV7-9
D gene: NA
J gene: TRBJ2-5
CDR3 protein: CASSSGETQYF
CDR3 DNA: TGTGCCAGCAGCTCGGGTGAGACCCAGTACTTC

V gene: TRBV30
D gene: TRBD1
J gene: TRBJ1-1
CDR3 protein: CAWDRGRSWDTEAFF
CDR3 DNA: TGTGCCTGGGACAGGGGGCGGTCTTGGGACACTGAAGCTTTCTTT

V gene: TRBV19
D gene: NA
J gene: TRBJ2-3
CDR3 protein: CASKTGSTDTQYF
CDR3 DNA: TGTGCCAGTAAGACGGGAAGCACAGATACGCAGTATTTT

V gene: TRBV5-6
D gene: TRBD1
J gene: TRBJ1-1
CDR3 protein: CASSWDRVTEAFF
CDR3 DNA: TGTGCCAGCAGCTGGGACAGAGTTACTGAAGCTTTCTTT

V gene: TRBV6-5
D gene: NA
J gene: TRBJ1-5
CDR3 protein: CASSSFQGRQPQHF
CDR3 DNA: TGTGCCAGCAGTTCCTTCCAGGGTAGGCAGCCCCAGCATTTT

V gene: TRBV7-9
D gene: NA
J gene: TRBJ1-4
CDR3 protein: CASSSDRGNEKLFF
CDR3 DNA: TGTGCCAGCAGCTCGGACAGAGGAAATGAAAAACTGTTTTTT

V gene: TRBV6-5
D gene: TRBD2
J gene: TRBJ2-1
CDR3 protein: CASSRVTSGYNEQFF
CDR3 DNA: TGTGCCAGCAGTCGCGTTACTAGCGGTTACAATGAGCAGTTCTTC

V gene: TRBV7-7
D gene: TRBD2
J gene: TRBJ2-1
CDR3 protein: CASSLGTSGGPYNEQFF
CDR3 DNA: TGTGCCAGCAGCCTTGGGACTAGCGGGGGCCCTTACAATGAGCAGTTCTTC

V gene: TRBV18
D gene: TRBD1
J gene: TRBJ1-2
CDR3 protein: CASSPSGTGGGGYTF
CDR3 DNA: TGTGCCAGCTCACCATCCGGGACAGGGGGTGGTGGCTACACCTTC

V gene: TRBV19
D gene: TRBD2
J gene: TRBJ2-2
CDR3 protein: CASSIDRWEGDTGELFF
CDR3 DNA: TGTGCCAGTAGTATAGATAGGTGGGAGGGAGACACCGGGGAGCTGTTTTTT

V gene: TRBV5-4
D gene: NA
J gene: TRBJ1-2
CDR3 protein: CASSLEADLSLGWGGYTF
CDR3 DNA: TGTGCCAGCAGCTTGGAAGCGGATTTATCCCTCGGTTGGGGAGGCTACACCTTC

V gene: TRBV27
D gene: TRBD1
J gene: TRBJ2-7
CDR3 protein: CARQRGTGGEQYF
CDR3 DNA: TGTGCCAGACAAAGGGGGACAGGCGGCGAGCAGTACTTC

V gene: TRBV6-1
D gene: TRBD1
J gene: TRBJ2-7
CDR3 protein: CASGVWTGDYEQYF
CDR3 DNA: TGTGCCAGCGGTGTCTGGACAGGGGACTACGAGCAGTACTTC

V gene: TRBV7-9
D gene: NA
J gene: TRBJ1-5
CDR3 protein: CASTPQGGGEPQHF
CDR3 DNA: TGTGCCAGCACCCCTCAGGGCGGAGGGGAGCCCCAGCATTTT

V gene: TRBV5-1
D gene: NA
J gene: TRBJ1-3
CDR3 protein: CASSLSGAGNTIYF
CDR3 DNA: TGCGCCAGCAGTTTGTCAGGGGCTGGAAACACCATATATTTT

V gene: TRBV6-1
D gene: NA
J gene: TRBJ1-2
CDR3 protein: CASSDGRGNGYTF
CDR3 DNA: TGTGCCAGCAGTGACGGGAGAGGGAACGGCTACACCTTC

V gene: TRBV29-1
D gene: NA
J gene: TRBJ2-1
CDR3 protein: CSVRVWAQYDNEQFF
CDR3 DNA: TGCAGCGTGCGCGTTTGGGCACAGTACGACAATGAGCAGTTCTTC

V gene: TRBV5-1
D gene: NA
J gene: TRBJ2-1
CDR3 protein: CASSVRGNEQFF
CDR3 DNA: TGCGCCAGCAGCGTGCGAGGGAATGAGCAGTTCTTC

V gene: TRBV28
D gene: TRBD1
J gene: TRBJ1-5
CDR3 protein: CASSPDRGANQPQHF
CDR3 DNA: TGTGCCAGCAGCCCGGACAGGGGGGCTAATCAGCCCCAGCATTTT

V gene: TRBV12-5
D gene: NA
J gene: TRBJ2-7
CDR3 protein: CASGFPGGVDGAGYEQYF
CDR3 DNA: TGTGCTAGTGGTTTTCCGGGCGGGGTCGACGGGGCCGGATACGAGCAGTACTTC

V gene: TRBV6-6
D gene: TRBD2
J gene: TRBJ2-1
CDR3 protein: CASRPPTVGLRNEQFF
CDR3 DNA: TGTGCCAGCAGACCCCCGACAGTGGGACTAAGGAATGAGCAGTTCTTC

V gene: TRBV6-1
D gene: TRBD1
J gene: TRBJ2-1
CDR3 protein: CASSDAGTDRNEQFF
CDR3 DNA: TGTGCCAGCAGTGATGCTGGGACAGATCGCAATGAGCAGTTCTTC

V gene: TRBV7-2
D gene: TRBD1
J gene: TRBJ1-1
CDR3 protein: CASSRLVGTVNTEAFF
CDR3 DNA: TGTGCCAGCAGCCGGCTCGTGGGGACAGTGAACACTGAAGCTTTCTTT

V gene: TRBV4-2
D gene: NA
J gene: TRBJ1-5
CDR3 protein: CASSQAESGVGQPQHF
CDR3 DNA: TGTGCCAGCAGCCAAGCGGAATCGGGTGTTGGGCAGCCCCAGCATTTT

V gene: TRBV5-1
D gene: TRBD1
J gene: TRBJ1-2
CDR3 protein: CASSTGTGNPTVDGYTF
CDR3 DNA: TGCGCCAGCAGCACCGGGACAGGGAATCCCACTGTGGATGGCTACACCTTC

V gene: TRBV28
D gene: NA
J gene: TRBJ2-7
CDR3 protein: CASKAGNVNEQYF
CDR3 DNA: TGTGCCAGCAAAGCAGGGAATGTGAACGAGCAGTACTTC

V gene: TRBV27
D gene: NA
J gene: TRBJ1-4
CDR3 protein: CASSLAWSPNEKLFF
CDR3 DNA: TGTGCCAGCAGTTTAGCATGGAGCCCTAATGAAAAACTGTTTTTT

V gene: TRBV25-1
D gene: NA
J gene: TRBJ2-2
CDR3 protein: CASSSDLGARTGELFF
CDR3 DNA: TGTGCCAGCAGCTCAGACTTGGGGGCAAGAACCGGGGAGCTGTTTTTT